This T cell receptor beta chain was recorded in a study of siplizumab effects on memory and regulatory T cells (dated by TCRdb to about 2019). About the study as a whole: The study looked at the effect of siplizumab, an anti-CD2 antibody, on alloreactive T-cell subsets in allogeneic mixed lymphocyte reactions made from human PBMCs.

The V and J ends are trimmed by 3 bases and 1 base, leaving 6 bases between them. The CDR3 runs 13 residues from the cysteine to the phenylalanine. Only CDR3 DNA is held: 39 bases, read in frame from base 1. The CDR1 and CDR2 encoded by the germline V gene are KGHSH and LQKENI. Sorted unstimulated T cells, along with proliferating T cells recovered from mixed lymphocyte reactions, underwent TCRbeta CDR3 sequencing. Fresh whole blood from fewer than 12 HLA-typed healthy donors was used to isolate PBMCs. Unstimulated CD4+ regulatory T cells were FACS-sorted to map the origin of alloreactive clones. Study-wide findings and limitations: No functional confirmation was obtained for the suppressive function of proliferating Tregs from siplizumab cultures. Among mappable alloreactive CD4+ clones, the Treg-derived fraction averaged about 70% with siplizumab versus 25% to 30% in control reactions. Sequences below about 10^-5 frequency were poorly captured, so only a minor fraction of alloreactive clones could be mapped to unstimulated subsets. Greater diversity appeared to be present in unstimulated naive T cells than in memory T cells, and a substantial contribution to the alloresponse seemed to be made by naive cells. Siplizumab significantly lowered the cumulative frequency of alloreactive sequences that could be traced to unstimulated CD4+ memory T cells. Roughly 75-95% of proliferating CD4+ or CD8+ clones could not be assigned a naive or memory phenotype.

The library relied on the immunoSEQ multiplex PCR assay. The deep sequencing platform assayed roughly 10^5 TCR templates per sample. Genomic DNA extracted from sorted T cells was used for TCRbeta CDR3 sequencing. In the authors' own workflow: The R programming language was used for clonal analysis of TCRbeta CDR3 data. Alloreactive CD4+ and CD8+ clones were identified by comparing unstimulated samples to CFSE-low samples taken after the reaction. Regulatory or non-regulatory origin of alloreactive CD4+ clones was assigned by matching sequences to the sorted unstimulated Treg and non-Treg repertoires. TCRdb took this table from immuneACCESS and kept in-frame rearrangements with V and J called. Such tables lack part of the clones; where checked against another copy, unresolved V genes explain under half of the gap, and the rest is unexplained. The DNA gave D and trimming, while V, J and clone size come from that table. The sample data list some 100,000 clones, and under 95% of these were observed just once. Of the sample, roughly 0.75% falls within the top ten clones.

On this clone: The clone's antigen remains unknown. Base qualities are not provided; no much larger clone lies one nucleotide away. Different DNA sequences within this sample yield the same CDR3.

This clonotype originated in a human donor in good health. The V and J genes are TRBV18 and TRBJ1-1, with the D gene not clear enough to name. Sequencing used Tregs sorted from blood. The CDR3 corresponds to CASSPTGNTEAFF. The DNA sequence is TGTGCCAGCTCACCTACGGGGAACACTGAAGCTTTCTTT.